The entry that follows covers one T cell receptor beta chain sequence. Genomic DNA (from each subset) was split evenly across several immunoSEQ plates. Original methodology: Filtering differed, since immunoSEQ gave only junction sequences and no quality scores. The protocol was immunoSEQ multiplex PCR, while the TCRdb copy is restricted to in-frame clones and leaves out a portion. That table supplies the V and J calls and clone size; D and trimming were determined from the DNA. This table holds roughly 2,500,000 clones, under 95% found once. This sample is drawn from a study of shared clonotypes between healthy human individuals. J gave up 2 bases and V 5 bases, and 6 bases lay outside the gene matches. Per germline, CDR1 SGHAT and CDR2 FQNNGV. The CDR3 loop spans 15 amino acids.

This receptor was obtained from a man aged 18 to 35 in good health. Some clones in this sample may be carry-over from other donors' samples. The sequenced sample consisted of naive CD4+ T cells from PBMCs. The subset here: CD45RA+ positively selected. The V gene is TRBV11-2, the J gene TRBJ2-1; TRBD2 matches 7 bases. CDR3 in amino acids: CASSQGLPAYNEQFF. DNA of the CDR3: TGTGCCAGCAGCCAGGGACTACCTGCCTACAATGAGCAGTTCTTC.